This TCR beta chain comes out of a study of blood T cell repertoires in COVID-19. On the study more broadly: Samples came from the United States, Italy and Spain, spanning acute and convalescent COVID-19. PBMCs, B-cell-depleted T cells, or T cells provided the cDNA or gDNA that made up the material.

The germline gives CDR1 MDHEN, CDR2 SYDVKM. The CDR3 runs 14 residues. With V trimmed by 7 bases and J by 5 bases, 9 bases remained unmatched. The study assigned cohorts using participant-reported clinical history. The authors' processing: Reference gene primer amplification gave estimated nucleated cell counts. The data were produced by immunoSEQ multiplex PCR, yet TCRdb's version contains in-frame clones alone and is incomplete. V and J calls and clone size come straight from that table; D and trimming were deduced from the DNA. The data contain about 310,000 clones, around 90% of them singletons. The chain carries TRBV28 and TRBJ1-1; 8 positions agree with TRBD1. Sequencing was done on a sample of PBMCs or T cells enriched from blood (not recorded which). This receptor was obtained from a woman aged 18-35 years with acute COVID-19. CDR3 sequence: CASTLQGAETEAFF. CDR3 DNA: TGTGCCAGCACCCTTCAGGGGGCAGAAACTGAAGCTTTCTTT.